One sample yielded the 18 T cell receptor beta chains listed below, sequenced in a study of blood T cell repertoires in COVID-19. Produced via immunoSEQ multiplex PCR; TCRdb's table is partial and in-frame only. The sample yields 120,000 to 150,000 clones, around 88% seen once. Sequenced sample: peripheral blood. These receptors all stem from an older woman with acute or convalescent COVID-19.

The rearrangement joins TRBV7-2 to TRBJ2-2; TRBD1 matches at 8 bases. The CDR3 has 17 residues. Germline trimming cut 4 bases from V and 2 bases from J; bases unmatched to any gene: 9. Germline CDR1 reads SGHTA; CDR2 reads FQGNSA. This CDR3 reads CASSSRTGKRNTGELFF. In DNA, the CDR3 is TGTGCCAGCAGCTCTCGGACAGGGAAAAGAAACACCGGGGAGCTGTTTTTT.

The chain joins TRBV9 to TRBJ2-5; D not resolved. Germline-derived CDR1 and CDR2 are SGDLS and YYNGEE. V was shortened by 0 bases and J by 2 bases, with 11 bases between the two germline ends. The CDR3 runs 15 residues. The CDR3, as DNA: TGTGCCAGCAGCGTAGTTGATACAGATCAAGAGACCCAGTACTTC. It translates to CASSVVDTDQETQYF.

The chain joins TRBV7-3 to TRBJ2-2; 7 bases align to TRBD1. The length of the CDR3 is 15 residues. In germline, CDR1 is SGHTA, CDR2 FQGTGA. Trimming removed 4 bases from V and 2 bases from J; junction bases left unmatched: 4. CDR3 coding DNA: TGTGCCAGCAGCTACCGACAGGGCAACACCGGGGAGCTGTTTTTT. Protein sequence: CASSYRQGNTGELFF.

The V and J genes are TRBV6-5 and TRBJ1-4; D might be TRBD1 (5 bases). Deletions cut 0 bases from V and 5 bases from J, with 13 bases between. The length of the CDR3 is 16 residues. Germline V gives CDR1 MNHEY, CDR2 SVGAGI. The CDR3 region is CASSYSVGGSNEKLFF. The CDR3 nucleotides are TGTGCCAGCAGTTACTCGGTTGGGGGGTCGAATGAAAAACTGTTTTTT.

J is TRBJ1-2 and V is TRBV24-1; D is unclear. Trimming pared 5 bases from V and 10 bases from J, leaving 19 bases between. The CDR3 contains 14 residues. CDR1 and CDR2 from the germline V gene are KGHDR and SFDVKD. CDR3 in amino acids: CATSGTDEALAYTF. CDR3 in DNA: TGTGCCACCAGTGGAACAGATGAAGCTTTGGCCTACACCTTC.

This clone was seen a single time. The J gene is TRBJ1-1, the V gene TRBV19, with a tentative D call TRBD1 (6 bases). Trimming stripped 9 bases from V and 0 bases from J, with 20 bases between. The CDR3 runs to 16 residues. CDR1 and CDR2 (germline): LNHDA, SQIVND (reference sequence). The CDR3 protein is CASLSWTVGLNTEAFF. For the CDR3, the DNA is TGTGCCAGCCTAAGCTGGACAGTGGGACTGAACACTGAAGCTTTCTTT. The entire variable domain, with the rest obtained from reference TRBV19 and TRBJ1-1, is as follows: DGGITQSPKYLFRKEGQNVTLSCEQNLNHDAMYWYRQDPGQGLRLIYYSQIVNDFQKGDIAEGYSVSREKKESFPLTVTSAQKNPTAFYLCASLSWTVGLNTEAFFGQGTRLTVV.

The CDR3 sequence: CSASSRLAFDEQFF. CDR3 DNA: TGCAGTGCTAGTTCGCGACTAGCGTTCGATGAGCAGTTCTTC. The V call is TRBV20-1, the J call TRBJ2-1, with 8 bases aligning to TRBD2. J lost 8 bases, V lost 3 bases, and 9 bases had no gene match. Germline V gene lookup returns CDR1 DFQATT and CDR2 SNEGSKA (reference sequence). The CDR3 contains 14 residues.

V and J are TRBV5-4 and TRBJ2-3; 8 bases are shared with TRBD2. V was clipped by 4 bases and J by 4 bases; unmatched bases: 14. Germline V lookup: CDR1 SGHNT, CDR2 YYREEE (reference sequence). The CDR3 is 17 residues long. CDR3 coding DNA: TGTGCCAGCAGCCCCACGTGGGGCGGGGGGCAAGCAGATACGCAGTATTTT. This codes for CASSPTWGGGQADTQYF.

This rearrangement joins TRBV7-2 to TRBJ2-1, with 11 bases matching TRBD2. Germline-derived CDR1 and CDR2 are SGHTA and FQGNSA. J lost 2 bases, V lost 4 bases, and 4 bases had no gene match. This CDR3 contains 16 residues. The CDR3 DNA sequence: TGTGCCAGCAGCTATACTAGCGGGGGAACCTACAATGAGCAGTTCTTC. It yields the protein CASSYTSGGTYNEQFF.

The CDR3 here is CASSFRDSSFGEQYF. In DNA form, the CDR3 reads TGTGCCAGCAGCTTCAGGGACAGCTCCTTTGGGGAGCAGTACTTC. The chain links TRBV7-6 to TRBJ2-7; 7 positions agree with TRBD1. Looked up from germline, CDR1 is SGHVS and CDR2 is FNYEAQ. The CDR3 is 15 amino acids. With V trimmed by 3 bases and J by 7 bases, 12 bases remained unmatched.

This clone was seen more than once but under ten times. The chain recombines TRBV5-1 with TRBJ1-2; D is perhaps TRBD1 (6 bases). V lost 2 bases, J lost 4 bases, and 12 bases lay in between. CDR1 and CDR2 (germline): SGHRS, YFSETQ. This CDR3 has 14 amino acids. The CDR3: CASSFDGQPYGYTF. CDR3 bases: TGCGCCAGCAGCTTTGACGGACAGCCCTATGGCTACACCTTC.

V gene TRBV2 combines with J gene TRBJ2-1; 9 positions match TRBD2. There are 14 residues in the CDR3. Germline V gene data show CDR1 as SNHLY and CDR2 as FYNNEI. V shed 7 bases and J 8 bases; nucleotides not matched to a gene: 9. The DNA of the CDR3 is TGTGCCAGCAAAGCTAGCGGGGCCCAAGATGAGCAGTTCTTC. It codes for CASKASGAQDEQFF. Full variable domain (remainder filled in from reference TRBV2 and TRBJ2-1): EPEVTQTPSHQVTQMGQEVILRCVPISNHLYFYWYRQILGQKVEFLVSFYNNEISEKSEIFDDQFSVERPDGSNFTLKIRSTKLEDSAMYFCASKASGAQDEQFFGPGTRLTVL.

In its sample, this clone was seen once. CDR3: CSAGGDSGNEKLFF. CDR3 in DNA: TGCAGCGCCGGGGGGGACAGTGGTAATGAAAAACTGTTTTTT. The gene calls are TRBV29-1 and TRBJ1-4, with 7 nucleotides matching TRBD1. Germline V gene data show CDR1 as SQVTM and CDR2 as ANQGSEA. Unmatched junction bases numbered 9, after V lost 7 bases and J lost 4 bases. There are 14 residues in the CDR3.

The chain links TRBV4-3 to TRBJ2-7; TRBD1 matches at 10 bases. CDR1 and CDR2 (germline): LGHNA, YSLEER. Trimming at V came to 0 bases and at J to 3 bases, leaving 11 bases not matched to a gene. There are 18 residues in the CDR3. The CDR3 DNA sequence: TGCGCCAGCAGCCAAGAAGTGACAGGGGGCGCAAGTTACTACGAGCAGTACTTC. Its translation is CASSQEVTGGASYYEQYF.

The sample holds one count of this clone. This sequence joins TRBV4-1 and TRBJ1-1, with 7 bases lining up with TRBD1. With V trimmed by 0 bases and J by 10 bases, 8 bases remained unmatched. CDR3 size: 14 residues. Germline CDR1 MGHRA, CDR2 YSYEKL. Here the CDR3 DNA reads TGCGCCAGCAGCCAAGATCTGGGCAGGGGGGCAGCTTTCTTT. Protein product: CASSQDLGRGAAFF.

J is TRBJ2-2 and V is TRBV10-3; 9 nucleotides agree with TRBD1. With V trimmed by 6 bases and J by 9 bases, 14 bases remained unmatched. This CDR3 comprises 16 residues. Germline V gene lookup returns CDR1 ENHRY and CDR2 SYGVKD. CDR3 coding DNA: TGTGCCATCAGCGGGACAGGGCGTATTGGATGGAGGGAGCTGTTTTTT. Protein product: CAISGTGRIGWRELFF.

This clone was observed a few times. The chain recombines TRBV27 with TRBJ2-5; D possibly corresponds to TRBD1 (5 bases). CDR3 length equals 13 residues. Trimming took off 3 bases at V and 3 bases at J, with 8 bases between the two ends. Germline V CDR1 and CDR2: MNHEY, SMNVEV (reference sequence). The CDR3 loop reads CASSFTREETQYF. In nucleotides, the CDR3 is TGTGCCAGCAGTTTTACCAGGGAAGAGACCCAGTACTTC.

This chain uses TRBV15 with TRBJ2-1, with TRBD2 matching 9 bases. Germline values: CDR1 LNHNV, CDR2 YYDKDF (reference sequence). The CDR3 is made up of 21 amino acids. After removal of 1 base from V and 0 bases from J, the junction contained 16 bases not matched to a gene. The CDR3 DNA reads TGTGCCACCAGCAGAGGTAGAACACCGGCGCTAGCGGGGCTCTCCTACAATGAGCAGTTCTTC. Amino acid sequence: CATSRGRTPALAGLSYNEQFF.